Described below is a single T cell receptor beta chain sequence and its context. What it binds is not known. The sample belongs to a study of cytomegalovirus exposure and HLA in healthy donors. About the study: Out of 398 genotyped donors, around 80% belonged to the Caucasian-associated ancestry cluster.

Study conclusions and caveats: A later analysis reportedly found that, within productive TCRs, an Asian-associated ancestry cluster had fewer N-insertions than the mean observed across the roughly 700 donors. As a later analysis revealed, the rate of TCR association differed by HLA locus, with DRB1 most and HLA-C fewest. Looking again later, the authors saw that most CMV-associated TCR beta chains seemed HLA-restricted.

Amplification used 60 Vbeta primers and 13 Jbeta primers. Clones were read by immunoSEQ multiplex PCR, and TCRdb kept only the in-frame ones, dropping some. Of under 140,000 clones listed, approximately 78% are singletons. The CDR3 spans 13 residues. V lost 1 base and J lost 10, with 11 bases in between. Germline-derived CDR1 and CDR2 are SGHTA and FQGTGA. The specimen sequenced was PBMCs. V gene TRBV7-3 combines with J gene TRBJ2-1; possible D gene TRBD2, 5 bases. The receptor's source is a woman in her 30s in good health and CMV-seronegative. CDR3 nucleotide sequence: TGTGCCAGCAGCTTAAATAGGCTAGCAGAGCAGTTCTTC. This codes for CASSLNRLAEQFF.